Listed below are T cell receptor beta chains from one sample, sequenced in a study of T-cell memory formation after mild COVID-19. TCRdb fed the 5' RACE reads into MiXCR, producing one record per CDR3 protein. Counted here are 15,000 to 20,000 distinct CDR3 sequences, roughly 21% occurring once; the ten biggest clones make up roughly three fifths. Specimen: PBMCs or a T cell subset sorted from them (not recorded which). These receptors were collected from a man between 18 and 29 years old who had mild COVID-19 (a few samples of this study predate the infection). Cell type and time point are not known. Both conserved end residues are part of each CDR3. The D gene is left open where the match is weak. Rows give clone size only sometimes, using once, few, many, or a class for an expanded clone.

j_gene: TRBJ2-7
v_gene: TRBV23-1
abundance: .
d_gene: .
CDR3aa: CASSQSKGSYVCPFLVYYKDEQYF
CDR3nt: TGCGCCAGCAGTCAATCCAAAGGGAGCTATGTATGTCCGTTTCTTGTCTACTATAAGGACGAGCAGTACTTC

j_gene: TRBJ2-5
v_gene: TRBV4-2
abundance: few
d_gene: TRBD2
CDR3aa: CASSREPGLARQAQYF
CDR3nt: TGTGCCAGCAGCCGGGAACCGGGACTAGCGCGGCAGGCCCAGTACTTC

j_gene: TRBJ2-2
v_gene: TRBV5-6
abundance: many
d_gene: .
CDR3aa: CASSPIPGETGELFF
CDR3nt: TGTGCCAGCAGCCCTATCCCCGGGGAAACCGGGGAGCTGTTTTTT

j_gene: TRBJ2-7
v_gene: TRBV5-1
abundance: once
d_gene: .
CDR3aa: CASSARLTPYEQYF
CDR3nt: TGCGCCAGCAGCGCTCGACTGACTCCGTACGAGCAGTACTTC

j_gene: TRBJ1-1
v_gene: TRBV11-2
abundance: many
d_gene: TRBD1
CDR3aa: CASSFGQGLSVSEAFF
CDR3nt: TGTGCCAGCAGCTTCGGACAGGGTTTAAGTGTCAGTGAAGCTTTCTTT

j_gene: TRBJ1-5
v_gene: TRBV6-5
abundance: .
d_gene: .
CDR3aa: CASSSGTAGGPQHF
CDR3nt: TGTGCCAGCAGCAGCGGGACGGCGGGAGGGCCCCAGCATTTT

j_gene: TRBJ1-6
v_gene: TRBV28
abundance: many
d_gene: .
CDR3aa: CASSLSLGFRNSPLHF
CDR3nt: TGTGCCAGCAGTCTATCACTAGGGTTTCGGAATTCACCCCTCCACTTT

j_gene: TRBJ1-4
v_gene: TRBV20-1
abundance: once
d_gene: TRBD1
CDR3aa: CSTRPTGNDNEKLFF
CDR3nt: TGCAGTACCCGGCCGACAGGGAATGATAATGAAAAACTGTTTTTT

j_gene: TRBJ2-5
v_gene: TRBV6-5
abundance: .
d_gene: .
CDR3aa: CASSYRGEQETQYF
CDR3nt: TGTGCCAGCAGTTACCGGGGAGAACAAGAGACCCAGTACTTC

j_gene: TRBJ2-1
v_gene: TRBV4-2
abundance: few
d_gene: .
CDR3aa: CASSLRLGNEQFF
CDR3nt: TGTGCCAGCAGCCTCCGGTTGGGGAATGAGCAGTTCTTC

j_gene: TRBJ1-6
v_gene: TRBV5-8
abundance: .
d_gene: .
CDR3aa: CASSLGSRAEAHSPLHF
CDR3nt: TGTGCCAGCAGCTTGGGCAGTAGGGCGGAAGCACATTCACCCCTCCACTTT

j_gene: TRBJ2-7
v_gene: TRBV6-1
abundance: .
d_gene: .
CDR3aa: CASSGVVSGVFNEQYF
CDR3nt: TGTGCCAGCAGCGGAGTCGTGTCAGGGGTCTTTAACGAGCAGTACTTC

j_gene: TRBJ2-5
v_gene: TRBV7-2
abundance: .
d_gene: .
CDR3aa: CASSLPHHRQETQYF
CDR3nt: TGTGCCAGCAGCTTACCCCACCACAGACAAGAGACCCAGTACTTC

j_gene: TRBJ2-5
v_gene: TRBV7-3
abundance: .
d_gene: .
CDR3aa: CASSPASQETQYF
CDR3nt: TGTGCCAGCAGCCCGGCCTCCCAAGAGACCCAGTACTTC

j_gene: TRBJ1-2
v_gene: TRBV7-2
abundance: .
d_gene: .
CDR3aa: CAATLGGPGYTF
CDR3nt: TGTGCCGCAACACTGGGAGGACCCGGCTACACCTTC

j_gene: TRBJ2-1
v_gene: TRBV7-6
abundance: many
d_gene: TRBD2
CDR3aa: CASSELAGEPHNEQFF
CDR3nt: TGTGCCAGCAGCGAACTAGCGGGGGAACCTCACAATGAGCAGTTCTTC

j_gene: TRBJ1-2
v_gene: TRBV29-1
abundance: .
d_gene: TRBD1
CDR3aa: CSARTGNYGYTF
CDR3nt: TGCAGCGCCCGGACAGGGAACTATGGCTACACCTTC

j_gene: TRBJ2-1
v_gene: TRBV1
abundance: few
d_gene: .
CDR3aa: CTSSQRGSAYNEQFF
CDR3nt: TGCACCAGCAGCCAACGGGGTTCGGCGTACAATGAGCAGTTCTTC

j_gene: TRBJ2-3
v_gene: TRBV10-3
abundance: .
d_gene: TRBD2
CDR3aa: CAISVLAGGASTDTQYF
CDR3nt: TGTGCCATCAGTGTTTTAGCGGGGGGGGCTAGCACAGATACGCAGTATTTT

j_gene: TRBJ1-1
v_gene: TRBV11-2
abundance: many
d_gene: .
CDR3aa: CASSPHQGRNTEAFF
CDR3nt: TGTGCCAGCAGCCCCCACCAGGGCAGGAACACTGAAGCTTTCTTT

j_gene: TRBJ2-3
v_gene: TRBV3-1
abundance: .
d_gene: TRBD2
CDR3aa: CASTLGPSGGSSTDTQYF
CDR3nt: TGTGCCAGCACTCTAGGTCCTAGCGGGGGGTCTAGCACAGATACGCAGTATTTT

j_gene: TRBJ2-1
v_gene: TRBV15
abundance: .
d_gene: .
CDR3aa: CATRLVPYNEQFF
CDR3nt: TGTGCCACCAGACTAGTCCCCTACAATGAGCAGTTCTTC

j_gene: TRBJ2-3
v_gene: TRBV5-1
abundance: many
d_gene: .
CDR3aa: CASGTEPQRDTQYF
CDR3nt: TGCGCCAGCGGCACTGAGCCCCAGCGAGATACGCAGTATTTT

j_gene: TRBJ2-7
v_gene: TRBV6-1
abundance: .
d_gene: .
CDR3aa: CASSEDGSYEQYF
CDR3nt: TGTGCCAGCAGTGAGGACGGCTCCTACGAGCAGTACTTC

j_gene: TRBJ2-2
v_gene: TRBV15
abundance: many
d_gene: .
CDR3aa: CATRLTGNTGELFF
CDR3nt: TGTGCCACCAGGCTTACAGGGAACACCGGGGAGCTGTTTTTT

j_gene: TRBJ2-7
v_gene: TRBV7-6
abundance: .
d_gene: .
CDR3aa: CASSFHRGRYEQYF
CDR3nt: TGTGCCAGCAGCTTTCACCGGGGACGCTACGAGCAGTACTTC

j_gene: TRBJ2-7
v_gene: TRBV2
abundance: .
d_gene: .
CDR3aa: CASSEAHGSYEQYF
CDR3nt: TGTGCCAGCAGTGAAGCGCACGGCTCCTACGAGCAGTACTTC

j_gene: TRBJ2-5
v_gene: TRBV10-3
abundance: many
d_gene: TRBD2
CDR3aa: CAISEPAGGPMETQYF
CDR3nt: TGTGCCATCAGTGAGCCAGCGGGGGGGCCTATGGAGACCCAGTACTTC

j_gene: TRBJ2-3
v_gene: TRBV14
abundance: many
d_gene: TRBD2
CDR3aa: CASSQSTGTSGTDTQYF
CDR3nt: TGTGCCAGCAGCCAATCCACCGGGACTAGCGGCACAGATACGCAGTATTTT

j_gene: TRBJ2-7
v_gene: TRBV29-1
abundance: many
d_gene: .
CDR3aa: CSVFWGYEQYF
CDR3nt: TGCAGCGTTTTCTGGGGGTACGAGCAGTACTTC

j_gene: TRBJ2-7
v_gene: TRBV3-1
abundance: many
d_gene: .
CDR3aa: CASSQDEFGPTYEQYF
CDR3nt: TGTGCCAGCAGCCAAGATGAATTTGGCCCGACCTACGAGCAGTACTTC

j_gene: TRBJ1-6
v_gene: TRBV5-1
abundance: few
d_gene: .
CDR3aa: CASSFGLEYSPLHF
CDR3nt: TGCGCCAGCAGCTTCGGACTTGAATATTCACCCCTCCACTTT

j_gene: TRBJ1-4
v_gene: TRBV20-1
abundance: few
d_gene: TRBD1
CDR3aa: CSASTPGQFREKLFF
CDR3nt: TGCAGTGCTAGTACCCCGGGACAGTTCCGTGAAAAACTGTTTTTT

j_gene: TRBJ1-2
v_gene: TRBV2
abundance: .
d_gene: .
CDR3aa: CASRRSTGTDYGYTF
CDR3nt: TGTGCCAGCAGACGTTCTACCGGGACGGATTATGGCTACACCTTC

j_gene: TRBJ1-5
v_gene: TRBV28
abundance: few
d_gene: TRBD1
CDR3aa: CASSRGQANQPQHF
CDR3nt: TGTGCCAGCAGCCGTGGACAGGCCAATCAGCCCCAGCATTTT

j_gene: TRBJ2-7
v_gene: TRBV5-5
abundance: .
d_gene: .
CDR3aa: CASSFSPGPYEQYF
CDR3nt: TGTGCCAGCAGCTTCTCGCCAGGCCCCTACGAGCAGTACTTC

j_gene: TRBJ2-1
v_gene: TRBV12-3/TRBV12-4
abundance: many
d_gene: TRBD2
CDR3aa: CASSFLVAGGYNEQFF
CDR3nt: TGTGCCAGCAGTTTCCTTGTAGCGGGGGGATACAATGAGCAGTTCTTC

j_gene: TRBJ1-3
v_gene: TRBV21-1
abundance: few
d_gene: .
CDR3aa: CASWSSSGNTIYF
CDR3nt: TGTGCCAGCTGGAGTAGCTCTGGAAACACCATATATTTT

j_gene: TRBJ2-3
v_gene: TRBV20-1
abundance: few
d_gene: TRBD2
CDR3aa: CSAVGSGPADTQYF
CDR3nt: TGCAGTGCTGTGGGTAGCGGGCCGGCAGATACGCAGTATTTT

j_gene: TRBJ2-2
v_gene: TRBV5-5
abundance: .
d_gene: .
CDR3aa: CASSLEFTGELFF
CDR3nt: TGTGCCAGCAGCTTGGAATTCACCGGGGAGCTGTTTTTT

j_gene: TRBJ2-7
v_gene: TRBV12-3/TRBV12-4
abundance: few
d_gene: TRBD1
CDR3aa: CASSRGPVNEQYF
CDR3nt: TGTGCCAGCTCTAGGGGGCCTGTTAACGAGCAGTACTTC

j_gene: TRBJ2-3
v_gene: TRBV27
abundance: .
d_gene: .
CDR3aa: CASSYMSTDTQYF
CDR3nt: TGTGCCAGCAGCTATATGAGCACAGATACGCAGTATTTT

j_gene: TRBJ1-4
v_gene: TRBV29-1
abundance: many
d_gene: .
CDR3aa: CSAEGGTNEKLFF
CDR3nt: TGCAGCGCCGAAGGGGGAACTAATGAAAAACTGTTTTTT

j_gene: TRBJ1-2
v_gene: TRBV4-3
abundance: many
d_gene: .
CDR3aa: CASSQDLEGDYGYTF
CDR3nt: TGCGCCAGCAGCCAAGATCTGGAAGGCGACTATGGCTACACCTTC

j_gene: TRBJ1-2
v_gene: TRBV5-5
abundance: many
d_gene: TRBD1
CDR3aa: CASSSRDRIFYGYTF
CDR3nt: TGTGCCAGCAGCTCCCGGGACAGGATTTTCTATGGCTACACCTTC

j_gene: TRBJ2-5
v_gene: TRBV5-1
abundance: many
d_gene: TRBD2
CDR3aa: CASSRTRRETQYF
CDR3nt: TGCGCCAGCAGCCGGACTAGGCGAGAGACCCAGTACTTC

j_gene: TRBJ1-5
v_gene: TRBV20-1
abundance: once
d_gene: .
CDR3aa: CSASGFNQPQHF
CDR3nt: TGCAGTGCTAGTGGGTTTAATCAGCCCCAGCATTTT

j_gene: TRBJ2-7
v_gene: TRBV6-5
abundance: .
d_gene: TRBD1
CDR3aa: CASSYSTGSGWQYF
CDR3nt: TGTGCCAGCAGTTACTCGACAGGGAGTGGTTGGCAGTACTTC

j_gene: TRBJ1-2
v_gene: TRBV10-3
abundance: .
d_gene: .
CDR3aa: CAISGSGGYTF
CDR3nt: TGTGCCATCAGTGGTTCGGGTGGCTACACCTTC

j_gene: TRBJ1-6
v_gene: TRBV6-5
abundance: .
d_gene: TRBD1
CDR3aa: CASRQQGAGSPLHF
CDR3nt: TGTGCCAGCAGACAACAGGGGGCAGGTTCACCCCTCCACTTT

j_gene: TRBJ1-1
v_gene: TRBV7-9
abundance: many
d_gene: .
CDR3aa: CASSPGQTEAFF
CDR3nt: TGTGCCAGCAGCCCCGGACAAACTGAAGCTTTCTTT

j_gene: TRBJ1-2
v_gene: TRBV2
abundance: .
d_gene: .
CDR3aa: CASSESSEFIYGYTF
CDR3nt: TGTGCCAGCAGTGAATCCAGCGAGTTCATCTATGGCTACACCTTC

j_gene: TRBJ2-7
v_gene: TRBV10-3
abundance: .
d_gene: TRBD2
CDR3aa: CATRATTFGTSGAYEQYF
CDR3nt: TGTGCCACCAGAGCGACCACGTTTGGGACTAGCGGGGCCTACGAGCAGTACTTC